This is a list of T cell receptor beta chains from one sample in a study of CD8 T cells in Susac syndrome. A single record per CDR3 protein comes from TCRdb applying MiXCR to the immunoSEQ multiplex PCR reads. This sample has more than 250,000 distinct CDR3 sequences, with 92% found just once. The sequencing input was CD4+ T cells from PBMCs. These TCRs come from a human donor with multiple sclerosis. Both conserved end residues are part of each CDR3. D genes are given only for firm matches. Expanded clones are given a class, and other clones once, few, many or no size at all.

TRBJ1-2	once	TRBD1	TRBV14	TGTGCCAGCAGCCAAGTTGCAGGGGGCGGTGTTGGCTATGGCTACACCTTC	CASSQVAGGGVGYGYTF
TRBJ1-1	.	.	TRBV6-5	TGTGCCAGCAGCCGCGACTGGGGAGACACTGAAGCTTTCTTT	CASSRDWGDTEAFF
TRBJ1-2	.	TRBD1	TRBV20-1	TGCAGTGCTAGGGGGACAGGGATTGGTGGCTACACCTTC	CSARGTGIGGYTF
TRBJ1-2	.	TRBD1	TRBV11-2	TGTGCCAGCAGTCCTAACGGGGCGTACAGGGGGCAAGGCTACACCTTC	CASSPNGAYRGQGYTF
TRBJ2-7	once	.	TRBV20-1	TGCAGTGCTAGAGTGTTGCGAGAGCAGTACTTC	CSARVLREQYF
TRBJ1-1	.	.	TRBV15	TGTGCCACCAGCAGGGGCGACGTGACTGAAGCTTTCTTT	CATSRGDVTEAFF
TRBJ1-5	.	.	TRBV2	TGTGCCAGCAGCCCTCCGGGGGCCCTATTCAATCAGCCCCAGCATTTT	CASSPPGALFNQPQHF
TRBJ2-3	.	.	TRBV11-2	TGTGCCAGCAGCCCCTTTCTTAGCACAGATACGCAGTATTTT	CASSPFLSTDTQYF
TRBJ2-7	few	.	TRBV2	TGTGCCAGCAGTGGCCTCGCTGGGTCCTCCTACGAGCAGTACTTC	CASSGLAGSSYEQYF
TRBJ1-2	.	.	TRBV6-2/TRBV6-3	TGTGCCAGCAGTTACTCCGAGACCGCGCTATATGGCTACACCTTC	CASSYSETALYGYTF
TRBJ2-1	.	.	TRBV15	TGTGCCACCAGCAGCAACCCCGGGACTTCCAATGAGCAGTTCTTC	CATSSNPGTSNEQFF
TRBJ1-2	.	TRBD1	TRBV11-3	TGTGCCAGCAGCTCCACAGGGGCGAGGGGCTACACCTTC	CASSSTGARGYTF
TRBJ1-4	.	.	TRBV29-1	TGCAGCGCCCTGGGTGGGGAGAATGAAAAACTGTTTTTT	CSALGGENEKLFF
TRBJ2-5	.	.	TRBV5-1	TGCGCCAGCGCAAGGTCGGTGGCCTCGATGTCGGAGACCCAGTACTTC	CASARSVASMSETQYF
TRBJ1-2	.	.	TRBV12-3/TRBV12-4	TGTGCCAGCAGTTTGTCGGTGGGAGAGGGCTACACCTTC	CASSLSVGEGYTF
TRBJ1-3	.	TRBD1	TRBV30	TGTGCCTGGACAGCGGGACAGGGAAACACCATATATTTT	CAWTAGQGNTIYF
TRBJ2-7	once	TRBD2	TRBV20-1	TGCAGTGCTAGAGATATTGGCGGGAGCTCTCCCTACGAGCAGTACTTC	CSARDIGGSSPYEQYF
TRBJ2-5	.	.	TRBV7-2	TGTGCCAGCAGCTTTGGGGCGTTACAAGAGACCCAGTACTTC	CASSFGALQETQYF
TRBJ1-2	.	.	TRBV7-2	TGTGCCAGCAGCTTATCCCAAGGAGGCTACACCTTC	CASSLSQGGYTF
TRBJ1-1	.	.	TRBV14	TGTGCCAGCAGCCCTCCCCCGGGGATTGAAGCTTTCTTT	CASSPPPGIEAFF
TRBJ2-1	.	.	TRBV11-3	TGTGCCAGCAGCCCGCATAGTGCCGGGAATGAGCAGTTCTTC	CASSPHSAGNEQFF
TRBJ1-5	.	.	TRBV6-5	TGTGCCAGCAGTGGGGGGCAAAGGGGCAATCAGCCCCAGCATTTT	CASSGGQRGNQPQHF
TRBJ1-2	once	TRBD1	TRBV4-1	TGCGCCAGCAGCCAAGTCGGTTCCGGGACAGGCCCCTATGGCTACACCTTC	CASSQVGSGTGPYGYTF
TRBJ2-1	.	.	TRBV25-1	TGTGCCAGCAGTGAACCCGGACAGTCATATGAGCAGTTCTTC	CASSEPGQSYEQFF
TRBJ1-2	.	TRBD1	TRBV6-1	TGTGCCAGCAGCCATGGGACAGGGGGCTATGGCTACACCTTC	CASSHGTGGYGYTF
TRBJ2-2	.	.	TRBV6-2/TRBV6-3	TGTGCCAGCAGTTACTTCGGCCGCACCGGGGAGCTGTTTTTT	CASSYFGRTGELFF
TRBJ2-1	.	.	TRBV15	TGTGCCACCAGCCGGGACCGAACCTACAATGAGCAGTTCTTC	CATSRDRTYNEQFF
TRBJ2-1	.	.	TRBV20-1	TGCAGTCAGACCGGTGGGGGAAATGAGCAGTTCTTC	CSQTGGGNEQFF
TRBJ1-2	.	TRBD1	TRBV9	TGTGCCAGCAGCCCCAGGGGACAGGGGGCGATGGGCTACACCTTC	CASSPRGQGAMGYTF
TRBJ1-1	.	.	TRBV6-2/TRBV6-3	TGTGCCTGTACCATGACAGGAGCTCACACTGAAGCTTTCTTT	CACTMTGAHTEAFF
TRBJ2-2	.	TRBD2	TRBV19	TGTGCCAGTAGTATGGGACTAGCCATCACCGGGGAGCTGTTTTTT	CASSMGLAITGELFF